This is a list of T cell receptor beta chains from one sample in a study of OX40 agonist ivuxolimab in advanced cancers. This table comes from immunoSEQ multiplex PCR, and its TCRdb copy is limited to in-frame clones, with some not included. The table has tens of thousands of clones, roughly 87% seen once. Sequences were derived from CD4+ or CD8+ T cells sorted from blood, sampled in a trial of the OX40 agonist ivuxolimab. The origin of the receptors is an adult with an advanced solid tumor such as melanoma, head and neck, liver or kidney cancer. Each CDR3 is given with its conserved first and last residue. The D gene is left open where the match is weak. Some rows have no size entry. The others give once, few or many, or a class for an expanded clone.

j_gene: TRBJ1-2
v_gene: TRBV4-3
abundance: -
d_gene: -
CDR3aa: CAVPKTSSDGVGGLPRWYGYTF
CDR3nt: TGCGCCGTACCAAAAACTTCTTCTGACGGGGTGGGTGGCCTCCCCCGGTGGTACGGCTACACCTTC

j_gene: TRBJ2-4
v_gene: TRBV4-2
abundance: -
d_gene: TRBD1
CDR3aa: CASSQDKGADIQYF
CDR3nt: TGTGCCAGCAGCCAAGATAAGGGGGCTGACATTCAGTACTTC

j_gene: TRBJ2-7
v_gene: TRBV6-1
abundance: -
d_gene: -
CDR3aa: CASSLKGNEQYF
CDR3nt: TGTGCCAGCAGCCTGAAAGGTAACGAGCAGTACTTC

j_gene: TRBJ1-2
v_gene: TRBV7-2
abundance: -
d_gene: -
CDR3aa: CASSWVGGSEGYTF
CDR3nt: TGTGCCAGCAGCTGGGTGGGAGGCTCGGAAGGCTACACCTTC

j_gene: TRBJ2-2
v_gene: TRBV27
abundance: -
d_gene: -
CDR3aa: CASSLRPANTGELFF
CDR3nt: TGTGCCAGCAGTTTACGACCCGCGAACACCGGGGAGCTGTTTTTT

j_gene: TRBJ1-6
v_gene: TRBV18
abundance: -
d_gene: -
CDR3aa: CASSYGGESPLHF
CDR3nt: TGTGCCAGCTCATACGGCGGGGAATCACCCCTCCACTTT

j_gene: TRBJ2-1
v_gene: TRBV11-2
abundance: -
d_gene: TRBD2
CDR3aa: CASSPAGAGAQFF
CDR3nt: TGTGCCAGCAGCCCAGCGGGGGCGGGGGCTCAGTTCTTC

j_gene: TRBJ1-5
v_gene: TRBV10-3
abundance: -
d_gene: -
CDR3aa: CAISESRLNGNQPQHF
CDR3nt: TGTGCCATCAGTGAGTCTCGGCTTAATGGCAATCAGCCCCAGCATTTT

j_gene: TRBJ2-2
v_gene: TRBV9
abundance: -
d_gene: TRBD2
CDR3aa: CASNPTGGYTGELFF
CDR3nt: TGTGCCAGCAACCCGACGGGGGGGTACACCGGGGAGCTGTTTTTT

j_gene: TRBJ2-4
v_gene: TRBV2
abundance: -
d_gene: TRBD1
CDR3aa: CASSTGQGNIQYF
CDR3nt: TGTGCCAGCAGTACCGGACAGGGGAACATTCAGTACTTC

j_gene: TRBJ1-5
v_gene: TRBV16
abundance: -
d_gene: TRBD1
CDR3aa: CASSQGTGNQPQHF
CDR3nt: TGTGCCAGCAGCCAAGGGACAGGGAATCAGCCCCAGCATTTT

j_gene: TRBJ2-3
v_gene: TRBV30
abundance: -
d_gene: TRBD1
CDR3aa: CALGQGASTDTQYF
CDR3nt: TGTGCCCTAGGACAGGGGGCCAGCACAGATACGCAGTATTTT

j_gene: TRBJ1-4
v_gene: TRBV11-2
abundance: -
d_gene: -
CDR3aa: CASSLGSGGINEKLFF
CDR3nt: TGTGCCAGCAGCTTAGGGTCCGGGGGGATTAATGAAAAACTGTTTTTT

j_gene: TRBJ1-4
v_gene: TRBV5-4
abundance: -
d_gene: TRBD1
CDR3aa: CASSNRDRGFNEKLFF
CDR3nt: TGTGCCAGCAGCAACCGGGACAGGGGGTTTAATGAAAAACTGTTTTTT

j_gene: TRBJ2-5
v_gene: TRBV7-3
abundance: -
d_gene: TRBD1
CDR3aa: CASSFGTEETQYF
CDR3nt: TGTGCCAGCAGCTTCGGGACAGAAGAGACCCAGTACTTC

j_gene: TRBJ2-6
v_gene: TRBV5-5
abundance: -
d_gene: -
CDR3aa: CASSSDLQGSFVLTF
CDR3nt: TGTGCCAGCAGCTCTGACCTACAGGGTTCCTTCGTCCTGACTTTC

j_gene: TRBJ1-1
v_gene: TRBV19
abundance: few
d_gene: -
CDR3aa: CASSIWGLDSEAFF
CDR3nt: TGTGCCAGTAGTATTTGGGGCCTGGACTCTGAAGCTTTCTTT

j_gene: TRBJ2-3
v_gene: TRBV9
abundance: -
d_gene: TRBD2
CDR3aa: CASSALAGQSTDTQYF
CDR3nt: TGTGCCAGCAGCGCATTAGCGGGACAAAGCACAGATACGCAGTATTTT

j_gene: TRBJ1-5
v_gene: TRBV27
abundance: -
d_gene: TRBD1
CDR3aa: CASSLLTGGGIQPQHF
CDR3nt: TGTGCCAGCAGTTTACTGACAGGGGGAGGTATTCAGCCCCAGCATTTT

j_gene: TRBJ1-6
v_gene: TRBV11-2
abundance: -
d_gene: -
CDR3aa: CASSFLRARDSPLHF
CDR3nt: TGTGCCAGCAGCTTTCTTCGGGCGCGGGATTCACCCCTCCACTTT

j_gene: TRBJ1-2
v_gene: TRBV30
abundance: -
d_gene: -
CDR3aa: CAFLDRRSAEGYTF
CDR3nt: TGTGCCTTCCTCGACAGGAGGAGTGCCGAGGGCTACACCTTC

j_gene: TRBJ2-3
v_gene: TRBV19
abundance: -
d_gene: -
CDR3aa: CASSISGSTDTQYF
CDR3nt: TGTGCCAGTAGTATCTCAGGGTCCACAGATACGCAGTATTTT

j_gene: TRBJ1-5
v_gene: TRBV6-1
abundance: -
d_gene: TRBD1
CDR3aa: CASSEATGTAGGQPQHF
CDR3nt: TGTGCCAGCAGTGAAGCGACGGGGACAGCGGGTGGTCAGCCCCAGCATTTT

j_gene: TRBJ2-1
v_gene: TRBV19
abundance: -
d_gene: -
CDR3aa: CASTTGTGAGEPQFF
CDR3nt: TGTGCCAGCACCACGGGGACCGGGGCAGGGGAGCCGCAGTTCTTC

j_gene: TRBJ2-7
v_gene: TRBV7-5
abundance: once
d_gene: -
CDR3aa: CVRSGDGWSSYEQYF
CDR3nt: TGTGTCAGAAGTGGGGACGGATGGAGCTCCTACGAGCAGTACTTC

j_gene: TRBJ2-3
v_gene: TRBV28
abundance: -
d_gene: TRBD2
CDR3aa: CASGSSSGRLVTQYF
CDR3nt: TGTGCCAGCGGATCCTCTAGCGGGAGACTGGTTACGCAGTATTTT